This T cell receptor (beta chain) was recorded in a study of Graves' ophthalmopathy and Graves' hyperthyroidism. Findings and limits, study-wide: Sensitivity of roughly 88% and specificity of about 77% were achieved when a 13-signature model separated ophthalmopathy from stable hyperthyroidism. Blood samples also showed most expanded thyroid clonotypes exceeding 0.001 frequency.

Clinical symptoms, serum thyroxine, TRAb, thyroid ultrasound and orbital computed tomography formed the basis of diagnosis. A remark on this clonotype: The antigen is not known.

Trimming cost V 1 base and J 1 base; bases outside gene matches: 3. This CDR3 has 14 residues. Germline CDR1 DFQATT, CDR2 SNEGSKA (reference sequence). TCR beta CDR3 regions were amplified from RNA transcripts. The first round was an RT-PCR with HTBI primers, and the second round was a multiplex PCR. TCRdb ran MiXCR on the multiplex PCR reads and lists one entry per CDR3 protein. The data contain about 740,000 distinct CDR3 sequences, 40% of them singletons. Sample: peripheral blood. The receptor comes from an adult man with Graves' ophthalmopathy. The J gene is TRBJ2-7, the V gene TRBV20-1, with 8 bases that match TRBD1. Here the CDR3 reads CSARGGDRSYEQYF. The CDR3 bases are TGCAGTGCTAGAGGAGGGGACAGGTCCTACGAGCAGTACTTC.